This passage covers 32 T cell receptor beta chains from one sample sequenced in a study of T cells in localized non-small cell lung cancer. Using immunoSEQ multiplex PCR, the repertoire was profiled, and TCRdb retains in-frame clones only, with some absent. This sample has under 20,000 clones, with approximately 89% found just once. This sample comprised peripheral blood, obtained before any cancer treatment. The origin of the receptors is an older female donor with stage III squamous cell lung carcinoma.

The chain combines TRBV19 with TRBJ2-1; weak D call: TRBD2 (6 bases). Germline CDR1 is LNHDA and CDR2 is SQIVND (reference sequence). This CDR3 spans 15 amino acids. V was trimmed by 7 bases and J by 1 base, leaving 14 bases between them. CDR3 DNA sequence: TGTGCCAGTAAGCCAGCGGGCGGATCCTACAATGAGCAGTTCTTC. It translates to CASKPAGGSYNEQFF.

V is TRBV21-1 and J is TRBJ2-7. TRBV21-1 is listed as a pseudogene. The CDR3 totals 17 residues. CDR3: CASSKGTMGHPTYEQYF. As DNA, the CDR3 is TGTGCCAGCAGCAAAGGGACTATGGGACATCCGACCTACGAGCAGTACTTC.

The chain is built from TRBV6-5 and TRBJ2-3, with D possibly being TRBD1 (5 bases). CDR3 length: 15 residues. V was shortened by 7 bases and J by 2 bases, with 16 bases between the two germline ends. CDR1 is MNHEY, CDR2 SVGAGI, per germline. CDR3 amino acids: CASTAQGSPTDTQYF. The CDR3 nucleotides are TGTGCCAGCACCGCCCAGGGAAGCCCCACAGATACGCAGTATTTT.

The rearrangement links TRBV28 to TRBJ1-2, with 7 bases lining up with TRBD1. V lost 5 bases to trimming and J lost 6 bases; unmatched junction nucleotides: 9. CDR3 length: 14 residues. The V gene's germline CDR1 is MDHEN and CDR2 SYDVKM. CDR3 nucleotide sequence: TGTGCCAGCAGTCCAATCGACAGGGATCATGGCTACACCTTC. This translates into CASSPIDRDHGYTF.

This clone has just one count. The chain's CDR3 is CASSEGWGTATF. CDR3 in DNA: TGTGCCAGCAGTGAAGGTTGGGGGACTGCCACCTTC. The genes are TRBV2 and TRBJ1-2; D may be TRBD1 (5 bases). The CDR3 is 12 amino acids. Germline V gene sequence: CDR1 SNHLY, CDR2 FYNNEI. V lost 1 base and J 13 bases, leaving 13 bases between the germline ends.

V and J are TRBV5-8 and TRBJ1-2, with D possibly TRBD1 on 5 matching bases. Trimming took 4 bases from V and 6 from J, leaving 13 bases between them. Germline CDR1 and CDR2: SGHTS and YDEGEE. The CDR3 loop spans 13 amino acids. The DNA for the CDR3 is TGTGCCAGCAGCCGGGACCAGCTGCATGGCTACACCTTC. It is translated as CASSRDQLHGYTF.

In regard to this clone: One end of the junction varies from germline; a read error may be responsible. The rearrangement uses TRBV7-2 and TRBJ2-7, with 7 bases fitting TRBD1. Per the germline V gene, CDR1 is SGHTA and CDR2 is FQGNSA. The CDR3 consists of 13 residues. CDR3 bases: TGTGCCGGCAGCTTAGACAGGGACGACGAGCAGTACTTC. Translated: CAGSLDRDDEQYF.

This clone was picked up one time. The V gene is TRBV19, the J gene TRBJ2-7; perhaps D is TRBD1 or TRBD2 (5 bases each). The V gene's germline CDR1 is LNHDA and CDR2 SQIVND (reference sequence). The ends were cut back, 6 bases at V and 7 bases at J, with 16 bases in the middle. The CDR3 covers 13 residues. The CDR3 protein is CASSTTGPGEQYF. The CDR3 DNA sequence: TGTGCCAGTAGCACCACAGGTCCGGGGGAGCAGTACTTC.

The rearrangement links TRBV28 to TRBJ1-4, with D perhaps matching TRBD1 (6 bases). CDR1 and CDR2 from the germline V gene are MDHEN and SYDVKM. The CDR3 runs 14 residues. Trimming removed 6 bases from V and 4 bases from J, with 12 bases in between. CDR3 residues: CASSTGQFNEKLFF. The DNA for the CDR3 is TGTGCCAGCAGCACCGGACAGTTTAATGAAAAACTGTTTTTT. The full variable domain, rest sourced from reference TRBV28 and TRBJ1-4, is DVKVTQSSRYLVKRTGEKVFLECVQDMDHENMFWYRQDPGLGLRLIYFSYDVKMKEKGDIPEGYSVSREKKERFSLILESASTNQTSMYLCASSTGQFNEKLFFGSGTQLSVL.

The chain employs TRBV5-4 and TRBJ2-2; 10 bases match TRBD2. The V and J ends lost 4 bases and 5 bases, in that order; junction bases with no gene match: 11. Looked up from germline, CDR1 is SGHNT and CDR2 is YYREEE (reference sequence). The CDR3 extends over 17 amino acids. This chain's CDR3 is CASSPRLAGENTGELFF. CDR3 DNA sequence: TGTGCCAGCAGCCCCCGCCTAGCGGGAGAAAATACCGGGGAGCTGTTTTTT.

V gene TRBV19 combines with J gene TRBJ2-5, with D perhaps being TRBD1 or TRBD2 (5 bases each). With 0 bases removed from V and 1 base from J, the gap between germline ends came to 9 bases. The CDR3 runs 15 residues. Per germline, CDR1 LNHDA and CDR2 SQIVND (reference sequence). The chain's CDR3 is CASSIDPGSQETQYF. The CDR3 bases are TGTGCCAGTAGTATAGATCCAGGGAGCCAAGAGACCCAGTACTTC.

The genes are TRBV18 and TRBJ2-1; 15 bases agree with TRBD2. Trimming at V came to 5 bases and at J to 4 bases, leaving 6 bases not matched to a gene. Germline V gene sequence: CDR1 KGHSH, CDR2 LQKENI. The length of the CDR3 is 17 residues. The CDR3 bases are TGTGCCAGCTCAGAAACCGGACTAGCGGGGGGGTACAATGAGCAGTTCTTC. This sequence encodes CASSETGLAGGYNEQFF. The whole variable domain, filled in from reference TRBV18 and TRBJ2-1, reads NAGVMQNPRHLVRRRGQEARLRCSPMKGHSHVYWYRQLPEEGLKFMVYLQKENIIDESGMPKERFSAEFPKEGPSILRIQQVVRGDSAAYFCASSETGLAGGYNEQFFGPGTRLTVL.

J is TRBJ2-7 and V is TRBV19; no definite D call. CDR1 is LNHDA and CDR2 is SQIVND in the germline V gene (reference sequence). This CDR3 spans 13 amino acids. The CDR3 DNA is TGTGCTTCACACCCGGACGGATCCTACGAGCAGTACTTC. It codes for CASHPDGSYEQYF.

V usage is TRBV5-6 and J usage is TRBJ2-7; 7 bases line up with TRBD1. The CDR3 consists of 15 residues. V shed 2 bases, J shed 2 bases, and the junction held 7 bases outside the gene matches. Germline values: CDR1 SGHDT, CDR2 YYEEEE. The CDR3 spells CASSFWQGDTYEQYF. DNA of the CDR3: TGTGCCAGCAGCTTTTGGCAGGGGGATACCTACGAGCAGTACTTC. The complete variable domain, with remaining parts taken from reference TRBV5-6 and TRBJ2-7, reads DAGVTQSPTHLIKTRGQQVTLRCSPKSGHDTVSWYQQALGQGPQFIFQYYEEEERQRGNFPDRFSGHQFPNYSSELNVNALLLGDSALYLCASSFWQGDTYEQYFGPGTRLTVT.

The V call is TRBV7-9, the J call TRBJ2-7; 8 bases line up with TRBD1. The germline V gene has CDR1 SEHNR and CDR2 FQNEAQ (reference sequence). With V trimmed by 5 bases and J by 5 bases, 5 bases remained unmatched. The CDR3 sequence is 13 residues long. CDR3 residues: CASSRQGWDEQYF. The CDR3 nucleotides read TGTGCCAGCAGCAGACAGGGGTGGGACGAGCAGTACTTC.

The chain employs TRBV7-2 and TRBJ1-3; D not certain. Germline CDR1 SGHTA, CDR2 FQGNSA. V lost 0 bases to trimming and J lost 0 bases, with 6 bases between them. The CDR3 consists of 15 residues. The CDR3 spells CASSLASLSGNTIYF. Here the CDR3 DNA reads TGTGCCAGCAGCTTAGCTTCCCTCTCTGGAAACACCATATATTTT.

The chain carries TRBV5-1 and TRBJ2-1, with TRBD2 matching over 8 bases. The length of the CDR3 is 13 residues. Germline V gives CDR1 SGHRS, CDR2 YFSETQ. The V segment lost 2 bases and the J segment 5 bases; nucleotides outside the gene matches: 0. In nucleotides, the CDR3 is TGCGCCAGCAGCTTCGGGGGGGACAATGAGCAGTTCTTC. It codes for CASSFGGDNEQFF.

The chain is built from TRBV2 and TRBJ2-5; 9 positions match TRBD1. The CDR3 covers 14 residues. The germline V gene encodes CDR1 SNHLY and CDR2 FYNNEI. Unmatched junction bases numbered 5, after V lost 7 bases and J lost 2 bases. The CDR3 is CASKTGQGQETQYF. CDR3 coding DNA: TGTGCCAGCAAAACCGGACAGGGGCAAGAGACCCAGTACTTC. Variable domain in full (rest from reference TRBV2 and TRBJ2-5): EPEVTQTPSHQVTQMGQEVILRCVPISNHLYFYWYRQILGQKVEFLVSFYNNEISEKSEIFDDQFSVERPDGSNFTLKIRSTKLEDSAMYFCASKTGQGQETQYFGPGTRLLVL.

J is TRBJ2-2 and V is TRBV6-6; D is uncertain. The CDR3 consists of 14 residues. V lost 1 base, J lost 6 bases, and 9 bases lay in between. The germline gives CDR1 MNHNY, CDR2 SVGAGI (reference sequence). The CDR3 is CASSYFPDSGELFF. The CDR3 DNA is TGTGCCAGCAGTTACTTTCCAGACTCCGGGGAGCTGTTTTTT.

The gene calls are TRBV5-1 and TRBJ2-1; TRBD2 matches at 12 bases. Germline assignment: CDR1 SGHRS and CDR2 YFSETQ. Unmatched junction bases numbered 5, after V lost 0 bases and J lost 4 bases. The CDR3 extends over 17 amino acids. The CDR3 region is CASSLALAGGTYNEQFF. DNA of the CDR3: TGCGCCAGCAGCTTGGCACTAGCGGGGGGCACGTACAATGAGCAGTTCTTC.

The chain employs TRBV5-1 and TRBJ2-7; 7 nucleotides match TRBD1. Germline V lookup: CDR1 SGHRS, CDR2 YFSETQ. Trimming removed 0 bases from V and 2 bases from J; junction bases left unmatched: 8. This CDR3 spans 16 amino acids. The CDR3 nucleotides are TGCGCCAGCAGCTTGGGGCCAGGGGACAGCACCTACGAGCAGTACTTC. Translated, it gives CASSLGPGDSTYEQYF. Looking up the rest from reference TRBV5-1 and TRBJ2-7 gives the full variable domain: KAGVTQTPRYLIKTRGQQVTLSCSPISGHRSVSWYQQTPGQGLQFLFEYFSETQRNKGNFPGRFSGRQFSNSRSEMNVSTLELGDSALYLCASSLGPGDSTYEQYFGPGTRLTVT.

This rearrangement joins TRBV5-4 to TRBJ1-1; TRBD1 is a possible D gene (6 bases). The CDR3 contains 13 residues. Trimming stripped 1 base from V and 6 bases from J, with 10 bases between. The germline V gene has CDR1 SGHNT and CDR2 YYREEE (reference sequence). This CDR3 reads CASSLQGTAEAFF. The CDR3 DNA is TGTGCCAGCAGCTTGCAGGGGACGGCTGAAGCTTTCTTT.

The V gene is TRBV4-1, the J gene TRBJ2-1; no reliable D call. The germline V gene has CDR1 MGHRA and CDR2 YSYEKL. V lost 1 base to trimming and J lost 0 bases, with 10 bases between them. The CDR3 totals 16 residues. The CDR3 nucleotides read TGCGCCAGCAGCCAAGGGGCTACGAGCTCCTACAATGAGCAGTTCTTC. Protein: CASSQGATSSYNEQFF.

Worth noting for this clone: The identical CDR3 is also encoded by other nucleotide sequences in the sample. The J gene is TRBJ2-4, the V gene TRBV6-1; a possible D gene is TRBD1 (6 bases). CDR3 length: 13 amino acids. The V end lost 8 bases, the J end lost 0 bases, and 8 bases lay between the germline ends. CDR1 is MNHNS, CDR2 SASEGT, per germline. The CDR3 is CASSGEAKNIQYF. The DNA of the CDR3 is TGTGCCAGCTCAGGGGAAGCCAAAAACATTCAGTACTTC.

The chain employs TRBV6-5 and TRBJ1-2; the D gene is possibly TRBD1 (6 bases). V gave up 0 bases and J gave up 6 bases, with 14 bases separating them. Germline V gene data show CDR1 as MNHEY and CDR2 as SVGAGI. This CDR3 is built from 15 residues. The CDR3 region has the DNA TGTGCCAGCAGTTACTCGTCTTGGACAGCAGATGGCTACACCTTC. This sequence encodes CASSYSSWTADGYTF.

CDR3 DNA sequence: TGTGCCAGCAGCTTAGGGGGGTTAGCGGTTACCCACAATGAGCAGTTCTTC. Translated: CASSLGGLAVTHNEQFF. The chain recombines TRBV11-2 with TRBJ2-1, with a tentative D call TRBD2 (6 bases). Germline CDR1 SGHAT, CDR2 FQNNGV. Between the trimmed V and J ends, which lost 1 base and 5 bases, there was a span of 18 bases. CDR3 length equals 17 residues.

The J gene is TRBJ1-3, the V gene TRBV7-9; 7 bases match TRBD1. Losses at the gene ends were 5 bases for V and 0 bases for J; bases not matched to a gene: 4. CDR3 length: 15 residues. CDR1 and CDR2 (germline): SEHNR, FQNEAQ (reference sequence). The CDR3 here is CASSRDRHSGNTIYF. The CDR3, as DNA: TGTGCCAGCAGCCGGGACAGACACTCTGGAAACACCATATATTTT. The complete variable domain, with remaining parts taken from reference TRBV7-9 and TRBJ1-3, reads DTGVSQNPRHKITKRGQNVTFRCDPISEHNRLYWYRQTLGQGPEFLTYFQNEAQLEKSRLLSDRFSAERPKGSFSTLEIQRTEQGDSAMYLCASSRDRHSGNTIYFGEGSWLTVV.

The V gene is TRBV20-1, the J gene TRBJ1-1, with D tentatively TRBD1 (5 bases). The CDR3 has 11 residues. In germline, CDR1 is DFQATT, CDR2 SNEGSKA (reference sequence). The germline V and J ends were trimmed by 7 bases and 7 bases, with 13 bases remaining between them. The CDR3 DNA sequence: TGCAGTGGAGGTGGAACAGGTGAAGCTTTCTTT. Protein product: CSGGGTGEAFF.

The chain has TRBV7-8 and TRBJ2-3; TRBD2 agrees at 14 bases. The ends lost 2 bases at V and 2 bases at J; junction bases unmatched: 3. This CDR3 is 17 amino acids long. CDR1 is SGHVS and CDR2 is FQNEAQ in the germline V gene. As DNA, the CDR3 is TGTGCCAGCAGCTTAACGGGACTAGCGGGGGCCACAGATACGCAGTATTTT. Protein product: CASSLTGLAGATDTQYF.

The CDR3 spells CASSLLANQPQHF. CDR3 coding DNA: TGTGCCAGCAGCTTATTGGCGAATCAGCCCCAGCATTTT. This sequence joins TRBV7-8 and TRBJ1-5; D is unresolved. The V gene's germline CDR1 is SGHVS and CDR2 FQNEAQ. V gave up 2 bases and J gave up 4 bases, with 6 bases separating them. The CDR3 has 13 amino acids.

This chain links TRBV27 with TRBJ2-1; 7 bases are a match to TRBD2. J was trimmed by 2 bases and V by 4 bases; bases with no gene match: 8. The CDR3 loop spans 16 amino acids. In germline, CDR1 is MNHEY, CDR2 SMNVEV (reference sequence). DNA for the CDR3: TGTGCCAGCAGTTCATCCAGCGGGATTACCTACAATGAGCAGTTCTTC. Amino acids: CASSSSSGITYNEQFF.

V and J are TRBV4-1 and TRBJ2-5; either TRBD1 or TRBD2 may supply D (7 bases each). This CDR3 comprises 17 residues. CDR1 is MGHRA and CDR2 is YSYEKL in the germline V gene. V was clipped by 3 bases and J by 5 bases, with 22 bases between them. CDR3 amino acids: CASSQPIRGRDSETQYF. The CDR3 DNA reads as TGCGCCAGCAGCCAGCCCATCAGGGGGAGGGATTCGGAGACCCAGTACTTC.